The present T cell receptor beta chain was sequenced within a study of blood T cell repertoires in COVID-19 (dated by TCRdb to between 2020 and 2021). In the study overall: Collaborator samples came from the United States, Italy and Spain and covered acute and convalescent phases of COVID-19. Sample metadata almost always included a de-identified subject ID, COVID-19 status, age in years and sex. The samples were drawn from the first 160 participants of the ongoing ImmuneRACE study and from 950 to 1,500 subjects provided by 6 global collaborators. The prospective study material was composed of cDNA or gDNA derived from T cells, B-cell-depleted T cells, or PBMCs. Deeply sampled blood TCRbeta repertoires from subjects exposed to, actively infected with, or recovered from COVID-19 were included in the dataset. A freely available public database, intended as a resource for researchers studying the immune response to SARS-CoV-2, is where the repertoires were released. HLA class I and class II types, where available, came from metadata supplied by the sample provider rather than from assay-based typing. What the work shows at the level of the full study, not this receptor alone: Clinical and demographic metadata were provided uncurated, with the amount varying by source and participant.

To note about this clone: What this receptor recognizes is not known. The input lacks base qualities; no much larger clone sits a single base away.

Taken from cysteine to phenylalanine, the CDR3 has 15 residues. The only DNA kept is the CDR3, 45 bases in frame from the first base. Taken from the germline V gene, the CDR1 and CDR2 loops are SQVTM and ANQGSEA. V lost 6 bases and J lost 4 bases; the stretch between them is 21 bases long. The immunoSEQ Assay, a bias-controlled multiplex PCR, was used to amplify TCRbeta CDR3 regions from genomic DNA. The paper's data handling went like this. The number of nucleated cells in each sample was estimated by amplification of reference gene primers within the assay. Sequence reads were collapsed and filtered to measure the absolute abundance of every unique TCRbeta CDR3 rearrangement. Productive Simpson clonality was computed per sample as the square root of Simpson's diversity index over productive rearrangements. TCRdb mirrors the immuneACCESS table, restricted to in-frame sequences. Some clones are absent from its copies; in checked studies, under half trace to an unresolved V gene, and the reason for the others is unknown. The V and J calls and the clone size are those of that table, but D and trimming were determined from the DNA. This sample is represented by about 120,000 clones; about four fifths of them were singletons. The top ten clones comprise 17% of the sample.

One collaborating source in Seattle enrolled patients during active infection and followed them longitudinally through the course of disease. Whole blood was collected in K2EDTA tubes by collaborating institutions according to the institutions' own protocols. For TCRbeta analysis, collaborator samples were shipped as frozen whole blood, as isolated PBMCs, or as DNA extracted from either sample type. The chain is assembled from TRBV29-1 and TRBJ2-5; 8 matching bases give a weak D call of TRBD1. What was sequenced was peripheral blood. The sequence came from a young man with COVID-19, enrolled during active disease. CDR3 reads: CSVARQGREGETQYF. The DNA sequence is as follows: TGCAGCGTGGCCCGACAGGGGAGGGAGGGAGAGACCCAGTACTTC.